This T cell receptor beta chain was obtained from a study of T cells in localized non-small cell lung cancer. Whole-study findings and limits: A single tumor region was sequenced, leaving heterogeneity possible. Adjacent lung had a median about 57 of the 100 largest tumor clones.

V shed 0 bases and J 5 bases; nucleotides not matched to a gene: 17. The CDR3 extends over 19 amino acids. The germline V gene has CDR1 SGHRS and CDR2 YFSETQ. On this clone: Antigen specificity is unknown.

TCRdb keeps only in-frame clones here, not all; method: immunoSEQ multiplex PCR. The data contain fewer than 100,000 clones, 80% to 90% of them singletons. The clonotype comes from a man aged 40-75 years with stage I squamous cell lung carcinoma. The chain combines TRBV5-1 with TRBJ2-5; 9 bases line up with TRBD1. Here the sequenced sample was peripheral blood, taken before any cancer treatment. The CDR3 sequence is CASSLGGTGSRSMRETQYF. The CDR3 DNA reads as TGCGCCAGCAGCTTGGGGGGGACAGGGTCTAGATCCATGAGGGAGACCCAGTACTTC.